This TCR beta chain came from a study of monozygotic twins with inflammatory bowel disease. Worth noting for this clonotype: No antigen is known for it.

It was roughly 3.5 ug of total RNA that each TCR library used. Addition of UMIs with a 6-nucleotide sample barcode was achieved by template switching. TCRalpha and TCRbeta cDNA underwent two nested PCRs of 16 and 9 cycles. With the 5' RACE reads reprocessed, TCRdb shows one record per CDR3 protein and no DNA. Recorded for this sample: about 380,000 distinct CDR3 sequences. General observations from the study: A distinction between different T cell subtypes was not possible.

The source of this sequence is a human donor with ulcerative colitis or Crohn's disease, or a healthy co-twin of an affected twin (not recorded which). Specimen: blood.

This CDR3 reads CASSLGGTGGTEAFF. This chain joins TRBV7-2 and TRBJ1-1; TCRdb lists TRBD1, though no DNA is available to test this call. The CDR3 is made up of 15 amino acids. Germline assignment: CDR1 SGHTA and CDR2 FQGNSA.